This T cell receptor beta chain emerged from a study of shared clonotypes between healthy human individuals. Looked up from germline, CDR1 is MNHNS and CDR2 is SASEGT. This CDR3 is built from 15 residues. V lost 5 bases, J lost 4 bases, and 6 bases stayed unmatched. Generated by immunoSEQ multiplex PCR, the TCRdb table keeps only in-frame clones and is missing some. The table records some 360,000 clones, less than 75% of them present only once. The chain links TRBV6-1 to TRBJ1-5, with 9 bases lining up with TRBD1. The TCR comes from a man between 25 and 39 years old in good health. The sequencing sample was made of memory CD4+ T cells sorted from blood. Subset meaning: CD45RA-negative fraction. The CDR3 DNA reads as TGTGCCAGCAGTACGGGACAGGGAGGGAATCAGCCCCAGCATTTT. Translation: CASSTGQGGNQPQHF.